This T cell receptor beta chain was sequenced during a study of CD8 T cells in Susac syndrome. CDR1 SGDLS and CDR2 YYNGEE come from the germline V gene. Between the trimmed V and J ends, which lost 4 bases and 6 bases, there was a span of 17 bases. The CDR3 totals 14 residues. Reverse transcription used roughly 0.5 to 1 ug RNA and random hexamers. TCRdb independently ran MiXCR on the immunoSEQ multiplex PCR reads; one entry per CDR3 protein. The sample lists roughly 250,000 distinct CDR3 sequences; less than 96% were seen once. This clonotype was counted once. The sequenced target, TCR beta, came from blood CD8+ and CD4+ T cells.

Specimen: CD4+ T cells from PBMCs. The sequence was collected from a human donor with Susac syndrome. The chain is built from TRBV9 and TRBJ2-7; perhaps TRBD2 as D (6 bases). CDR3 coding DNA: TGTGCCAGCAGCCCCGCGAGCGGGTACCCCGAGCAGTACTTC. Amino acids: CASSPASGYPEQYF. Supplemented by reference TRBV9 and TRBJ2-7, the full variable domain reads DSGVTQTPKHLITATGQRVTLRCSPRSGDLSVYWYQQSLDQGLQFLIQYYNGEERAKGNILERFSAQQFPDLHSELNLSSLELGDSALYFCASSPASGYPEQYFGPGTRLTVT.